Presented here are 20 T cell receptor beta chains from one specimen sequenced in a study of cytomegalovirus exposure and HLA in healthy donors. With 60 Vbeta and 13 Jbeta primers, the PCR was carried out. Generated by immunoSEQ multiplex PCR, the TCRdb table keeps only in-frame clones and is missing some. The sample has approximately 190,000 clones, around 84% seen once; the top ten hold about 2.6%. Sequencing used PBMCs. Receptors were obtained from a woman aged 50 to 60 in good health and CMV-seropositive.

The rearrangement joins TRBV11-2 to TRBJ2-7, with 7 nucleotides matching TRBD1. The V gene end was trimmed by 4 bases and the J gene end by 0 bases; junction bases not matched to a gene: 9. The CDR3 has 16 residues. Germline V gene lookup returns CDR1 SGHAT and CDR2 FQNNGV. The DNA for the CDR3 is TGTGCCAGCAGCTCAGCCGCCGGGACAGACTCCTACGAGCAGTACTTC. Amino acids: CASSSAAGTDSYEQYF.

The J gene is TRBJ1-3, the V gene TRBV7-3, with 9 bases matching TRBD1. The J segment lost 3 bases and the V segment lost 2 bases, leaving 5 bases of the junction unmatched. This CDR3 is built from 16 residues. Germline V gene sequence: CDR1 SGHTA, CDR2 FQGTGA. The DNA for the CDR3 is TGTGCCAGCAGCTTAGCGACAGGGGGTCGTGGAAACACCATATATTTT. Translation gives CASSLATGGRGNTIYF. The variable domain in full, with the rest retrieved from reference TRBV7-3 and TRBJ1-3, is GAGVSQTPSNKVTEKGKYVELRCDPISGHTALYWYRQSLGQGPEFLIYFQGTGAADDSGLPNDRFFAVRPEGSVSTLKIQRTERGDSAVYLCASSLATGGRGNTIYFGEGSWLTVV.

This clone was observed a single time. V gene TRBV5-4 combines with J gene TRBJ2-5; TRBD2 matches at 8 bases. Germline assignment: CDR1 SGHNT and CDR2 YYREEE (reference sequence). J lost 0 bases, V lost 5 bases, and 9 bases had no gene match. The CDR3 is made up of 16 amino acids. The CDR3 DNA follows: TGTGCCAGCAGTGGGGTGAGCGGGAGTAACCAAGAGACCCAGTACTTC. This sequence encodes CASSGVSGSNQETQYF. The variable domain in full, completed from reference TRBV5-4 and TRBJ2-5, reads ETGVTQSPTHLIKTRGQQVTLRCSSQSGHNTVSWYQQALGQGPQFIFQYYREEENGRGNFPPRFSGLQFPNYSSELNVNALELDDSALYLCASSGVSGSNQETQYFGPGTRLLVL.

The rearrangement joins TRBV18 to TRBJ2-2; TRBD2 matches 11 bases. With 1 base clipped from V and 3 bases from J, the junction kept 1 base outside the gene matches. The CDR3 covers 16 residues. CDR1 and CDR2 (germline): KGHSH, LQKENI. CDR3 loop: CASSPQLAGDTGELFF. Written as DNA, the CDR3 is TGTGCCAGCTCACCACAACTAGCGGGGGACACCGGGGAGCTGTTTTTT.

The CDR3 DNA is TGCGCCAGCAGCTTTAGCGGGGGGCCGAAAGAGACCCAGTACTTC. This translates into CASSFSGGPKETQYF. The J gene is TRBJ2-5, the V gene TRBV5-1, with 10 bases matching TRBD2. Trimming took 2 bases from V and 3 from J; bases not matched to a gene: 4. The CDR3 sequence is 15 residues long. Looked up from germline, CDR1 is SGHRS and CDR2 is YFSETQ.

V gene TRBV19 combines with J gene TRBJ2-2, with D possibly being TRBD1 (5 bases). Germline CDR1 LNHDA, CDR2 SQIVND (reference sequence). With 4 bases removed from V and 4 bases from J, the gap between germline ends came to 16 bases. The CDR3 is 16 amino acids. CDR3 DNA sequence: TGTGCCAGTAGTAAAAGGACAATGGGCGGCACCGGGGAGCTGTTTTTT. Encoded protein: CASSKRTMGGTGELFF.

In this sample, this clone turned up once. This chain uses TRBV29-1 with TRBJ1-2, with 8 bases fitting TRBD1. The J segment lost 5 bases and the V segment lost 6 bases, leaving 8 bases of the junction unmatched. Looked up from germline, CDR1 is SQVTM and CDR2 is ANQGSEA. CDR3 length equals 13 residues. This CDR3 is CSVGVGQGYGYTF. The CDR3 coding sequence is TGCAGCGTAGGAGTCGGACAGGGTTATGGCTACACCTTC.

This CDR3 is CASSSYFNQPQHF. In DNA form, the CDR3 reads TGTGCCAGCAGCTCCTATTTTAATCAGCCCCAGCATTTT. The chain uses TRBV7-3 and TRBJ1-5, with D unresolved. Trimming removed 4 bases at V and 4 bases at J, with 8 bases between. Germline V gene lookup returns CDR1 SGHTA and CDR2 FQGTGA. This CDR3 is built from 13 residues.

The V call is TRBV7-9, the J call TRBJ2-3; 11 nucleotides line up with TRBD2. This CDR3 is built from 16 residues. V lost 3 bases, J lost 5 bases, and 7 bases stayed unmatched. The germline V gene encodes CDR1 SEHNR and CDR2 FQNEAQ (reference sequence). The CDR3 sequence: CASSFSSGGWQDTQYF. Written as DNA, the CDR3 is TGTGCCAGCAGCTTCTCTAGCGGGGGGTGGCAAGATACGCAGTATTTT.

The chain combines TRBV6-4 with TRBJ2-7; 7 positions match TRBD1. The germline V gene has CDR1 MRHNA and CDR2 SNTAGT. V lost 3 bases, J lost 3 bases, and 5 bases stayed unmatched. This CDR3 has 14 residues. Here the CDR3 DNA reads TGTGCCAGCAGTGAGAGCCCAGGGGGCTACGAGCAGTACTTC. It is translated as CASSESPGGYEQYF.

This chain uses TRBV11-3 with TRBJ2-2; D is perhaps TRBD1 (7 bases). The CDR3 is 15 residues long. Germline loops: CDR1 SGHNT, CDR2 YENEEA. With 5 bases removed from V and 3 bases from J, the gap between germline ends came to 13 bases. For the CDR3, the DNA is TGTGCCAGCAGCCCTGGGGGGACAGACACCGGGGAGCTGTTTTTT. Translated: CASSPGGTDTGELFF.

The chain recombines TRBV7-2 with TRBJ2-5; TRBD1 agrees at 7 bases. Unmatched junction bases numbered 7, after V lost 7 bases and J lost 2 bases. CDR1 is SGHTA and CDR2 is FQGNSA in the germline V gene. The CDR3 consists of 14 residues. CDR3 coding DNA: TGTGCCAGCAATGGGGACAGCGTACAAGAGACCCAGTACTTC. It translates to CASNGDSVQETQYF. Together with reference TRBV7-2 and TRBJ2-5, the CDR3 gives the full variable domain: GAGVSQSPSNKVTEKGKDVELRCDPISGHTALYWYRQSLGQGLEFLIYFQGNSAPDKSGLPSDRFSAERTGGSVSTLTIQRTQQEDSAVYLCASNGDSVQETQYFGPGTRLLVL.

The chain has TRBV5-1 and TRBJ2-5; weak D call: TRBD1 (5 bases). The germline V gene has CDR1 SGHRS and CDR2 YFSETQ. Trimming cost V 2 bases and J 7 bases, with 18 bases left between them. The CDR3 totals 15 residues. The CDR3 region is CASSFRQGLSGTQYF. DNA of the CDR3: TGCGCCAGCAGCTTCCGTCAGGGCCTAAGTGGGACCCAGTACTTC.

This CDR3 is CATSRRRPGLAGRETQYF. CDR3 bases: TGTGCCACCAGCCGCCGACGCCCGGGACTAGCCGGGAGGGAGACCCAGTACTTC. V and J are TRBV15 and TRBJ2-5; 9 nucleotides match TRBD2. The J segment lost 5 bases and the V segment lost 5 bases, leaving 18 bases of the junction unmatched. Germline V gene data show CDR1 as LNHNV and CDR2 as YYDKDF (reference sequence). This CDR3 is 18 amino acids long.

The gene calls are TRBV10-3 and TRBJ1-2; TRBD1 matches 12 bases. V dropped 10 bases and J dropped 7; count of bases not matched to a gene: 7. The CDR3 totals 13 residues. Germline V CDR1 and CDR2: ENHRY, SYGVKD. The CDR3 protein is CASSGQGAGGYTF. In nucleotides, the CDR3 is TGTGCCAGTTCGGGACAGGGGGCGGGTGGCTACACCTTC.

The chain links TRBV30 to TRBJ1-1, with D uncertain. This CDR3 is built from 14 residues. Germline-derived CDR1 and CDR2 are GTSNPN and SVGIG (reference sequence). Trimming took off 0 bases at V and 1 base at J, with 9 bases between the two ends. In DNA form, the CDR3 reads TGTGCCTGGAGTGTAATAAGGAGGAACACTGAAGCTTTCTTT. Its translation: CAWSVIRRNTEAFF.

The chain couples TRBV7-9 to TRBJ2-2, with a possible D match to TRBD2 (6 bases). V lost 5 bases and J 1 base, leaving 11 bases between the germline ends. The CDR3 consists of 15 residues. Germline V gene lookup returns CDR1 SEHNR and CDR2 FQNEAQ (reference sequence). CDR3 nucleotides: TGTGCCAGCAGCAGACTAGGGTGGAACACCGGGGAGCTGTTTTTT. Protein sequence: CASSRLGWNTGELFF.

CDR3 sequence reads: CASSLSTRGPSTDTQYF. Here the CDR3 DNA reads TGTGCCAGCAGCTTAAGTACACGCGGCCCTAGCACAGATACGCAGTATTTT. This chain joins TRBV7-9 and TRBJ2-3; D is ambiguous. V dropped 2 bases and J dropped 0 bases, with 15 bases sitting between them. CDR3 length equals 17 residues. CDR1 SEHNR and CDR2 FQNEAQ come from the germline V gene (reference sequence). The variable domain in full, with the rest retrieved from reference TRBV7-9 and TRBJ2-3, is DTGVSQNPRHKITKRGQNVTFRCDPISEHNRLYWYRQTLGQGPEFLTYFQNEAQLEKSRLLSDRFSAERPKGSFSTLEIQRTEQGDSAMYLCASSLSTRGPSTDTQYFGPGTRLTVL.

The CDR3 spells CASSQGRGEKLFF. The CDR3 DNA is TGCGCCAGCAGCCAAGGTAGAGGTGAAAAACTGTTTTTT. The rearrangement joins TRBV4-1 to TRBJ1-4; D gene uncertain. CDR3 length: 13 amino acids. Trimming removed 1 base from V and 7 bases from J, with 7 bases in between. Looked up from germline, CDR1 is MGHRA and CDR2 is YSYEKL.

The CDR3 DNA follows: TGTGCCTGGAGTGACCCCCGGACAGGGTCTCTTGCGAATCAGCCCCAGCATTTT. Protein: CAWSDPRTGSLANQPQHF. This chain joins TRBV30 and TRBJ1-5; 8 bases are a match to TRBD1. The CDR3 is made up of 18 amino acids. The germline V gene has CDR1 GTSNPN and CDR2 SVGIG (reference sequence). The V segment lost 1 base and the J segment 4 bases; nucleotides outside the gene matches: 15.